Below, 18 T cell receptor beta chains from the same sample are listed, as sequenced in a study of blood T cell repertoires in COVID-19. The repertoire was sequenced with immunoSEQ multiplex PCR; TCRdb's copy has only in-frame clones and lacks some. The sample consists of about 200,000 clones, 92% of them appearing once. Input material: peripheral blood. All receptors come from a man under 40 with acute or convalescent COVID-19.

V usage is TRBV7-8 and J usage is TRBJ2-3; 9 bases are shared with TRBD2. The J segment lost 6 bases and the V segment lost 5 bases, leaving 6 bases of the junction unmatched. CDR3 length: 14 amino acids. Germline V gene lookup returns CDR1 SGHVS and CDR2 FQNEAQ. The CDR3 DNA reads as TGTGCCAGCAGCCCTGGGACTAGCTTGGATACGCAGTATTTT. It yields the protein CASSPGTSLDTQYF.

Notes on this clone: This sample includes further DNA sequences coding for the same CDR3. The V and J genes are TRBV5-1 and TRBJ1-1, with D tentatively TRBD1 (6 bases). The CDR3 loop spans 13 amino acids. Trimming cost V 0 bases and J 4 bases, with 7 bases left between them. The germline CDR1 and CDR2 sequences are SGHRS and YFSETQ. In nucleotides, the CDR3 is TGCGCCAGCAGCTTGGGGGGGCCCACTGAAGCTTTCTTT. As protein: CASSLGGPTEAFF.

The J gene is TRBJ2-1, the V gene TRBV28; 7 nucleotides agree with TRBD2. This CDR3 has 11 residues. V lost 6 bases and J lost 16; bases outside the gene matches: 9. Per the germline V gene, CDR1 is MDHEN and CDR2 is SYDVKM. As DNA, the CDR3 is TGTGCCAGCAGAACGGCTTGGGAGGGTTTCTTC. As protein: CASRTAWEGFF. The full variable domain, rest sourced from reference TRBV28 and TRBJ2-1, is DVKVTQSSRYLVKRTGEKVFLECVQDMDHENMFWYRQDPGLGLRLIYFSYDVKMKEKGDIPEGYSVSREKKERFSLILESASTNQTSMYLCASRTAWEGFFGPGTRLTVL.

The chain combines TRBV24-1 with TRBJ2-1; 10 bases fit TRBD1. V shed 6 bases and J 5 bases; nucleotides not matched to a gene: 6. From germline, CDR1 is KGHDR and CDR2 SFDVKD. This CDR3 spans 15 amino acids. The CDR3 DNA is TGTGCCACCAGTCAGACAGGGGGCCCCCACAATGAGCAGTTCTTC. Amino acid sequence: CATSQTGGPHNEQFF.

The rearrangement links TRBV4-1 to TRBJ2-1; 9 nucleotides agree with TRBD2. V lost 4 bases and J lost 3; bases outside the gene matches: 10. This CDR3 region has 17 residues. In germline, CDR1 is MGHRA, CDR2 YSYEKL. CDR3 in amino acids: CASSPPLQRGDYNEQFF. CDR3 in DNA: TGCGCCAGCAGCCCTCCCCTTCAGCGGGGGGACTACAATGAGCAGTTCTTC.

The chain has TRBV25-1 and TRBJ2-1; TRBD1 matches at 9 bases. Losses at the gene ends were 5 bases for V and 8 bases for J; bases not matched to a gene: 7. Germline V gene data show CDR1 as MGHDK and CDR2 as SYGVNS. The CDR3 has 14 residues. The CDR3 DNA reads TGTGCCAGCAGTTCTGGACAGGGGCGGTATGAGCAGTTCTTC. Residues: CASSSGQGRYEQFF.

The rearrangement links TRBV5-1 to TRBJ2-5; TRBD2 is a possible D gene (6 bases). Per the germline V gene, CDR1 is SGHRS and CDR2 is YFSETQ. The CDR3 has 14 amino acids. V was shortened by 6 bases and J by 4 bases, with 16 bases between the two germline ends. CDR3 DNA: TGCGCCAGCACAAACTTCGGGAGAGGAGAGACCCAGTACTTC. Amino acids: CASTNFGRGETQYF.

This clone was seen only once. The gene calls are TRBV14 and TRBJ1-1; D perhaps matches TRBD1 (5 bases). The V end was cut by 1 base, the J end by 8 bases, with 8 bases between. CDR1 is SGHDN and CDR2 is FVKESK in the germline V gene. This CDR3 spans 12 amino acids. CDR3 amino acids: CASSQGRGEAFF. The DNA for the CDR3 is TGTGCCAGCAGCCAAGGTAGGGGCGAAGCTTTCTTT.

The CDR3 bases are TGTGCCAGCAGCATACGGGACAGAGCCTACAATGAGCAGTTCTTC. Protein product: CASSIRDRAYNEQFF. J is TRBJ2-1 and V is TRBV21-1; the table gives TRBD1 as D, unverified against the DNA. TRBV21-1 represents a pseudogene. The CDR3 consists of 15 residues.

The chain couples TRBV3-1 (or the pseudogene TRBV3-2) to TRBJ2-6, with no clear D. The CDR3 sequence is 19 residues long. The germline V gene has CDR1 LGHDT and CDR2 YNNKEL (reference sequence). V was pared by 0 bases and J by 0 bases, with 15 bases between. In DNA, the CDR3 is TGTGCCAGCAGCCAAGAGGTTCACACCCCTAGCTCTGGGGCCAACGTCCTGACTTTC. This sequence encodes CASSQEVHTPSSGANVLTF.

This clone was picked up a small number of times. The V and J genes are TRBV11-2 and TRBJ2-7; D may be TRBD2 (6 bases). The CDR3 runs to 14 residues. CDR1 is SGHAT and CDR2 is FQNNGV in the germline V gene. The V and J ends lost 4 bases and 0 bases respectively, with 10 bases between them. This chain's CDR3 is CASSYRDFSYEQYF. The CDR3, as DNA: TGTGCCAGCAGCTACCGGGACTTCTCCTACGAGCAGTACTTC.

The gene calls are TRBV27 and TRBJ2-7; D is unresolved. Germline V gene data show CDR1 as MNHEY and CDR2 as SMNVEV (reference sequence). This CDR3 is built from 12 residues. Between the trimmed V and J ends, which lost 6 bases and 1 base, there was a span of 7 bases. Here the CDR3 reads CASRGPSYEQYF. The CDR3 bases are TGTGCCAGCAGGGGCCCTTCCTACGAGCAGTACTTC.

The chain is built from TRBV4-1 and TRBJ1-4; no clear D gene. Germline loops: CDR1 MGHRA, CDR2 YSYEKL. V lost 0 bases, J lost 5 bases, and 13 bases lay in between. CDR3 size: 16 residues. CDR3 DNA: TGCGCCAGCAGCCAAGACTGGCGACACCAAAATGAAAAACTGTTTTTT. As protein: CASSQDWRHQNEKLFF.

V usage is TRBV27 and J usage is TRBJ1-2; 10 bases match TRBD1. The CDR3 extends over 16 amino acids. Trimming took 6 bases from V and 4 from J; bases not matched to a gene: 11. CDR1 MNHEY and CDR2 SMNVEV come from the germline V gene (reference sequence). This CDR3 reads CASSFTPGQGIYGYTF. CDR3 nucleotide sequence: TGTGCCAGCAGCTTCACCCCGGGACAGGGGATCTATGGCTACACCTTC.

This chain uses TRBV5-5 with TRBJ1-2, with D tentatively TRBD1 (6 bases). V lost 3 bases, J lost 4 bases, and 10 bases lay in between. This CDR3 has 13 residues. The germline V gene has CDR1 SGHKS and CDR2 YYEKEE (reference sequence). CDR3 in amino acids: CASSWGTPYGYTF. Here the CDR3 DNA reads TGTGCCAGCAGCTGGGGGACACCCTATGGCTACACCTTC. The variable domain in full, with the rest retrieved from reference TRBV5-5 and TRBJ1-2, is DAGVTQSPTHLIKTRGQQVTLRCSPISGHKSVSWYQQVLGQGPQFIFQYYEKEERGRGNFPDRFSARQFPNYSSELNVNALLLGDSALYLCASSWGTPYGYTFGSGTRLTVV.

The chain joins TRBV27 to TRBJ2-7; D may be TRBD2 (6 bases). V lost 7 bases, J lost 4 bases, and 23 bases lay in between. The CDR3 sequence is 16 residues long. Germline loops: CDR1 MNHEY, CDR2 SMNVEV (reference sequence). CDR3 coding DNA: TGTGCCAGCAACCCCCACCTGGTTTGGGGACTTTACGAGCAGTACTTC. Translated: CASNPHLVWGLYEQYF.

The chain carries TRBV28 and TRBJ2-1, with TRBD2 matching 7 bases. The V and J ends lost 4 bases and 9 bases, in that order; junction bases with no gene match: 12. The CDR3 totals 15 residues. Germline V gene sequence: CDR1 MDHEN, CDR2 SYDVKM. The CDR3, as DNA: TGTGCCAGCAGTTCTCGGACTAGGGGCTTAGGTGAGCAGTTCTTC. It specifies CASSSRTRGLGEQFF.

This chain uses TRBV20-1 with TRBJ2-7; D is unclear. V was clipped by 7 bases and J by 5 bases, with 12 bases between them. Germline V gives CDR1 DFQATT, CDR2 SNEGSKA (reference sequence). The CDR3 has 11 residues. The CDR3: CSVGSSHEQYF. CDR3 nucleotide sequence: TGCAGTGTAGGTAGTAGCCACGAGCAGTACTTC.